This T cell receptor (beta chain) is from a study of neurological immune-mediated disorders. Study observations and caveats: The greatest TCR clonal expansion occurred in HTLV-1-associated myelopathy and the least in multiple sclerosis, which fell below healthy controls. Private repertoires in all groups were suggested by the absence of shared CDR3 amino acid sequences among expanded clones across subjects.

Synthesis of cDNA was performed by 5'RACE using 10-nucleotide random UMIs. In TCRdb, the 5' RACE reads were re-called with MiXCR into one record per CDR3 protein. Here the sample spans more than 70,000 distinct CDR3 sequences, approximately 17% being singletons. At least ten counts were recorded for this clonotype. What it binds is not known. Sequencing input: PBMCs. The TCR comes from a woman between 35 and 50 years old in good health.

The CDR3 sequence: CASSLARAEPQHF. The CDR3 bases are TGTGCCAGCAGCTTAGCGCGGGCTGAGCCCCAGCATTTT. V usage is TRBV7-2 and J usage is TRBJ1-5; D is unclear. The CDR3 length is 13 residues. The germline CDR1 and CDR2 sequences are SGHTA and FQGNSA. The germline V and J ends were trimmed by 0 bases and 8 bases, with 8 bases remaining between them.